This TCR beta chain comes out of a study of sequential checkpoint blockade in melanoma. As for the study in general: Randomization was 1:1 between first-line nivolumab→ipilimumab and ipilimumab→nivolumab. Maintenance nivolumab came after either treatment sequence.

This clone was observed a single time. V shed 5 bases and J 1 base; nucleotides not matched to a gene: 0. Looked up from germline, CDR1 is SGHTA and CDR2 is FQGTGA. This CDR3 has 13 residues. Stated treatment: randomized to nivolumab then ipilimumab (arm A) or the reverse (arm B). No patient had prior DNA-damaging chemotherapy. PBMC sorting kept live CD3+CD8+ cells without CD19 or CD56. Assay: immunoSEQ multiplex PCR; the TCRdb copy retains only in-frame clones and omits some. The sample yields 15,000 to 20,000 clones, just over 70% seen once. V and J are TRBV7-3 and TRBJ1-1, with 8 nucleotides matching TRBD1. The receptor's source is a human donor with melanoma. The starting material was CD8+ T cells sorted from blood (inferred from file names), obtained from a patient given nivolumab and ipilimumab in sequence. CDR3 sequence (DNA): TGTGCCAGCAGCGACAGGGGGAACACTGAAGCTTTCTTT. Amino acid sequence: CASSDRGNTEAFF.